This entry features one T cell receptor (beta chain) sequence. Seattle-derived patients entered the study during active infection and were followed longitudinally. As processed by the authors: Nucleated cell counts were estimated from reference gene primer amplification. Clones were read by immunoSEQ multiplex PCR, and TCRdb kept only the in-frame ones, dropping some. V, J and clone size are taken as reported in that table, and D and trimming were inferred from the DNA itself. The sample carries some 210,000 clones, around nine tenths recorded once. This entry belongs to a study of blood T cell repertoires in COVID-19. About the study: Sources were T cells, B-cell-depleted T cells, or PBMCs; the material itself was cDNA or gDNA.

The germline gives CDR1 MDHEN, CDR2 SYDVKM. The CDR3 length is 15 residues. Trimming cost V 2 bases and J 3 bases; bases outside gene matches: 3. The sequence was obtained from a man aged 55-75 years with COVID-19, enrolled during active disease. Sequences were obtained from peripheral blood. V usage is TRBV28 and J usage is TRBJ1-4, with TRBD1 matching 7 bases. CDR3 in amino acids: CASSLGGTANEKLFF. CDR3 DNA: TGTGCCAGCAGTTTAGGAGGGACAGCTAATGAAAAACTGTTTTTT.